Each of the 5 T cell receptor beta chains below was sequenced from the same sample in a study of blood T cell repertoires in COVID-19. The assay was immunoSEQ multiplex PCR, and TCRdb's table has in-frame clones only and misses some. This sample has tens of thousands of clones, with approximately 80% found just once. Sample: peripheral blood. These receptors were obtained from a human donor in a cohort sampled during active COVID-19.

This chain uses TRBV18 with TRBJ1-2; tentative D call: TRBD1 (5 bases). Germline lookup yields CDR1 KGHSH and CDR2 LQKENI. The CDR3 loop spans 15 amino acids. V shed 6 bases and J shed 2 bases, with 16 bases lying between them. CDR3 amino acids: CASSPNFRGNYGYTF. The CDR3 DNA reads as TGTGCCAGCTCCCCAAACTTCCGGGGGAACTATGGCTACACCTTC.

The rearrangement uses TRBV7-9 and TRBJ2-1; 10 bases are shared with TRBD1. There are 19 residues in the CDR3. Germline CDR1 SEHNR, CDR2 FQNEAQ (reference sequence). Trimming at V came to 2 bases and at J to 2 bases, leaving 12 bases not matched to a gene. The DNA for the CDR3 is TGTGCCAGCAGCTTAAGACAGGGGGCGAACCCATCCCCCTACAATGAGCAGTTCTTC. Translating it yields CASSLRQGANPSPYNEQFF.

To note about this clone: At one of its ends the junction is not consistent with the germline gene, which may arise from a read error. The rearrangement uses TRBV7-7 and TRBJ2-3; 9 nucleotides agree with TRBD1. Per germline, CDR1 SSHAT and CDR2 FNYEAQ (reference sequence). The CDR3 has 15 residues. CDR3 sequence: CASSLGDRVTDTQYF. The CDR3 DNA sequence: TGTGCTAGCAGCTTAGGGGACAGGGTCACAGATACGCAGTATTTT.

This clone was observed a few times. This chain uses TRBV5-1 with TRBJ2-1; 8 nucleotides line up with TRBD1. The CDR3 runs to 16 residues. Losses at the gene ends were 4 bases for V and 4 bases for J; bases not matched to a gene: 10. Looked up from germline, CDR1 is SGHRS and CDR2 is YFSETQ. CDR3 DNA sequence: TGCGCCAGCAGCCCCGGGACAGGCATTGAGTACAATGAGCAGTTCTTC. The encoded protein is CASSPGTGIEYNEQFF. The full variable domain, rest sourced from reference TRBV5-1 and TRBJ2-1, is KAGVTQTPRYLIKTRGQQVTLSCSPISGHRSVSWYQQTPGQGLQFLFEYFSETQRNKGNFPGRFSGRQFSNSRSEMNVSTLELGDSALYLCASSPGTGIEYNEQFFGPGTRLTVL.

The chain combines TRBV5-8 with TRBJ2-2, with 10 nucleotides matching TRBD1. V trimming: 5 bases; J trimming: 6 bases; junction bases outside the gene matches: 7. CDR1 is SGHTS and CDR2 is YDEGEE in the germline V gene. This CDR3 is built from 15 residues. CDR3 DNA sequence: TGTGCCAGCAGGCCCGGGACAGGGGCTCCCGGGGAGCTGTTTTTT. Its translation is CASRPGTGAPGELFF.